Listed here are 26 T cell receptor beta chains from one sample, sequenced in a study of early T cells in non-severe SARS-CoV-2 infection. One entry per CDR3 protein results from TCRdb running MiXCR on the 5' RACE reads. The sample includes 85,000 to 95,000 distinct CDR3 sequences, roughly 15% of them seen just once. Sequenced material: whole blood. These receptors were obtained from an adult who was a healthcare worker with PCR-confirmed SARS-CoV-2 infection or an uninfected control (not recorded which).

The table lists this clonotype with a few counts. CDR3 region: CASSNFPGQGASGNTIYF. Written as DNA, the CDR3 is TGTGCCAGCAGCAATTTCCCGGGACAGGGGGCTTCGGGAAACACCATATATTTT. The rearrangement joins TRBV12-3 or TRBV12-4 to TRBJ1-3; 12 bases line up with TRBD1. The CDR3 loop spans 18 amino acids. V gave up 6 bases and J gave up 4 bases; unmatched junction bases: 13.

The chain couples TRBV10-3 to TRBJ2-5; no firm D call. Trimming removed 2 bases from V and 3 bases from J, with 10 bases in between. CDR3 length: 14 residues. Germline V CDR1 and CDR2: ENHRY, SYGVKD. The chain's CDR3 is CAISEVPRKETQYF. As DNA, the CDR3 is TGTGCCATCAGTGAGGTACCTAGGAAAGAGACCCAGTACTTC.

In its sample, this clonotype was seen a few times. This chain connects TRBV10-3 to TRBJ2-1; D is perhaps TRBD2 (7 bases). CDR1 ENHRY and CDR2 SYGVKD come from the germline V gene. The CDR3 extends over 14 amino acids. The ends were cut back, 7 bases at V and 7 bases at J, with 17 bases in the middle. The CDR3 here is CAIKGGGLGNEQFF. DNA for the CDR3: TGTGCCATCAAGGGCGGGGGCCTAGGGAATGAGCAGTTCTTC.

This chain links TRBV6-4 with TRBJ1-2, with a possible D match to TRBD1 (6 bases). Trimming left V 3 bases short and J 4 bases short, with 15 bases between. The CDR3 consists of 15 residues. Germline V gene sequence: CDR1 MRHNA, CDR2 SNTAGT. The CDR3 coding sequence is TGTGCCAGCAGTGAGAATGGGGGCCGCGGCTATGGCTACACCTTC. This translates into CASSENGGRGYGYTF.

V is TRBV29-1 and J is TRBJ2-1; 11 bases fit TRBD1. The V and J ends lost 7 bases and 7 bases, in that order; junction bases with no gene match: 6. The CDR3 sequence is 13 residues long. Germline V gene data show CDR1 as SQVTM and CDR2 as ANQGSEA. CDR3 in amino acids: CSGQGQGVNEQFF. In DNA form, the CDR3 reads TGCAGCGGACAGGGACAGGGGGTGAATGAGCAGTTCTTC.

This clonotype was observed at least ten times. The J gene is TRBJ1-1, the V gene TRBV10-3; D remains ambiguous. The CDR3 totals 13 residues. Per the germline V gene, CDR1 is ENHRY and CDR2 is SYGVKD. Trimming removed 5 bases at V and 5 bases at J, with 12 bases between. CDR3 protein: CAISTARITEAFF. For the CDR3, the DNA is TGTGCCATCAGTACTGCGCGGATAACTGAAGCTTTCTTT.

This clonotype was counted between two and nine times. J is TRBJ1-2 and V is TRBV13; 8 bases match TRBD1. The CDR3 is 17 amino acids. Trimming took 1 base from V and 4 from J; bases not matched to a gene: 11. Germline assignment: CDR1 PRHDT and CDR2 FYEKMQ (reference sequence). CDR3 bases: TGTGCCAGCAGCTTAGCCCTCGGACAGGGAGGTTCCTATGGCTACACCTTC. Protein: CASSLALGQGGSYGYTF.

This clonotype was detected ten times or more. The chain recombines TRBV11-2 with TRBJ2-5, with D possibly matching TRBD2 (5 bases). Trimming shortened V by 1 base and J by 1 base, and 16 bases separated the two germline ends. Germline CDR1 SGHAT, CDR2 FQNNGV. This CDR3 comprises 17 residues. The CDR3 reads CASSLGAVAGTQETQYF. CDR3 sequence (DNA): TGTGCCAGCAGCTTAGGGGCCGTGGCGGGCACCCAAGAGACCCAGTACTTC.

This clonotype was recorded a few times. CDR3 loop: CASSQVEGLNTGELFF. The CDR3 DNA is TGTGCCAGCAGCCAAGTCGAGGGTCTGAACACCGGGGAGCTGTTTTTT. J is TRBJ2-2 and V is TRBV4-2; TRBD2 is a possible D gene (5 bases). Germline-derived CDR1 and CDR2 are LGHNA and YNFKEQ. V was trimmed by 1 base and J by 1 base, leaving 10 bases between them. This CDR3 is 16 amino acids long.

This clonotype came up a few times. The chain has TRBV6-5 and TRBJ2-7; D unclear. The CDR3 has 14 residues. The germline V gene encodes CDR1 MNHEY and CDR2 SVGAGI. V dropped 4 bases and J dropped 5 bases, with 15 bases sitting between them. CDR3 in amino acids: CASSSLATPDEQYV. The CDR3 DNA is TGTGCCAGCAGTTCCCTGGCGACACCGGACGAGCAGTACGTC.

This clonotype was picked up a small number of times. The chain's CDR3 is CSVEVGLTHGLRSYNEQFF. The CDR3 nucleotides are TGCAGCGTTGAAGTGGGGCTTACCCATGGGCTGCGCTCCTACAATGAGCAGTTCTTC. The chain couples TRBV29-1 to TRBJ2-1, with D tentatively TRBD1 (5 bases). From germline, CDR1 is SQVTM and CDR2 ANQGSEA. V lost 1 base and J 0 bases, leaving 22 bases between the germline ends. The CDR3 consists of 19 residues.

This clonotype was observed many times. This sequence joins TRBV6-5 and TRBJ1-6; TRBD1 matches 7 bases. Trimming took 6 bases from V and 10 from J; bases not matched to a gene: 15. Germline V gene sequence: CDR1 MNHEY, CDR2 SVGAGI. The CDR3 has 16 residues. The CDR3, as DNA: TGTGCCAGCAGAAACCGACAGGGCGCGGGGCACTCACCCCTCCACTTT. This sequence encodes CASRNRQGAGHSPLHF.

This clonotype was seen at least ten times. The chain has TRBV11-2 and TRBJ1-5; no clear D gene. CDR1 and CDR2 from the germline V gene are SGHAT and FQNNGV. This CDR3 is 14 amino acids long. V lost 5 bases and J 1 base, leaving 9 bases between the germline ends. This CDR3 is CASSTTRSNQPQHF. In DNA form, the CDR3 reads TGTGCCAGCAGCACCACAAGAAGCAATCAGCCCCAGCATTTT.

As DNA, the CDR3 is TGTGCCAGCAGCCAAGGGGGACAGCCCTATGGCTACACCTTC. As protein: CASSQGGQPYGYTF. The chain has TRBV3-1 and TRBJ1-2, with 7 nucleotides matching TRBD1. Trimming cost V 1 base and J 4 bases; bases outside gene matches: 3. The CDR3 consists of 14 residues. CDR1 is LGHDT and CDR2 is YNNKEL in the germline V gene (reference sequence). Filled out from reference TRBV3-1 and TRBJ1-2, the complete variable domain reads DTAVSQTPKYLVTQMGNDKSIKCEQNLGHDTMYWYKQDSKKFLKIMFSYNNKELIINETVPNRFSPKSPDKAHLNLHINSLELGDSAVYFCASSQGGQPYGYTFGSGTRLTVV.

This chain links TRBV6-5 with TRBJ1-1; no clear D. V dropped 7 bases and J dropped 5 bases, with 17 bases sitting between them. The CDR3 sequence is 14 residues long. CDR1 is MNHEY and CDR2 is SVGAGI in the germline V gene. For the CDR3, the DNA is TGTGCCAGCATATCCCCCTCGACGGTAACTGAAGCTTTCTTT. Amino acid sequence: CASISPSTVTEAFF.

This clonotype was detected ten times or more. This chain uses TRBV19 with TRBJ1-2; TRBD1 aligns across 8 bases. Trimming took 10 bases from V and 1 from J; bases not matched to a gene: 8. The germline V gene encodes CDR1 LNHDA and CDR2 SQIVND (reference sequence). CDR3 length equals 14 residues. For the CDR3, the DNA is TGTGCCACCCTGGACAGGGTTGGTAACTATGGCTACACCTTC. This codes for CATLDRVGNYGYTF.

This CDR3 is CASSPRDRGNGELFF. Written as DNA, the CDR3 is TGTGCCAGCAGCCCCCGGGACAGGGGAAACGGGGAGCTGTTTTTT. V and J are TRBV21-1 and TRBJ2-2; the table's D gene call, TRBD1, was not cross checked with the DNA. TRBV21-1 is tagged as a pseudogene. This CDR3 is 15 amino acids long.

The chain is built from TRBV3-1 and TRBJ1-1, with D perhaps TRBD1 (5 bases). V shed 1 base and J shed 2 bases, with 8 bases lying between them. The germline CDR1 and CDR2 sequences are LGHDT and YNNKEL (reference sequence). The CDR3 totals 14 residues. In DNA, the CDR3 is TGTGCCAGCAGCCAAGCCGGGACTAACACTGAAGCTTTCTTT. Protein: CASSQAGTNTEAFF.

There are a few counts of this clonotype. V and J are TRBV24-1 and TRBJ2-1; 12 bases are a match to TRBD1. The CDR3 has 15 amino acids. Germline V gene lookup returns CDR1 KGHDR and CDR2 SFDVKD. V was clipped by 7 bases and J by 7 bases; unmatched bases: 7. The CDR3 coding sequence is TGTGCCACCAGCTATGGGACAGGGGGCAAGAATGAGCAGTTCTTC. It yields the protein CATSYGTGGKNEQFF.

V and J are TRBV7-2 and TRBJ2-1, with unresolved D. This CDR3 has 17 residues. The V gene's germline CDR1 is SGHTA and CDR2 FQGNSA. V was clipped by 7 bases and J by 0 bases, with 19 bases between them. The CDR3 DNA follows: TGTGCCAGCATCCCCGCCAATATTCAAAGCTCCTACAATGAGCAGTTCTTC. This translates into CASIPANIQSSYNEQFF. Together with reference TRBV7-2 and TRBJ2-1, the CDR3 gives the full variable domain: GAGVSQSPSNKVTEKGKDVELRCDPISGHTALYWYRQSLGQGLEFLIYFQGNSAPDKSGLPSDRFSAERTGGSVSTLTIQRTQQEDSAVYLCASIPANIQSSYNEQFFGPGTRLTVL.

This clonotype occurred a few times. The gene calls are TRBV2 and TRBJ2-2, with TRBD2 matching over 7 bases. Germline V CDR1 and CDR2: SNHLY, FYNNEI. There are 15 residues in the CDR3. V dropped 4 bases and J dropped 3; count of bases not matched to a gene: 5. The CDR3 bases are TGTGCCAGCAGTGGGGAAGCGGGATACACCGGGGAGCTGTTTTTT. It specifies CASSGEAGYTGELFF.

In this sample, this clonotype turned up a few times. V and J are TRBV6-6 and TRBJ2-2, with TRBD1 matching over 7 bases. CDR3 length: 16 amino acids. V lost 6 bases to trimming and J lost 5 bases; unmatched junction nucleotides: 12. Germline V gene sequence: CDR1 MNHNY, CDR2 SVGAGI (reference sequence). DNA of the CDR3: TGTGCCAGCAGCTTCAAATTGACAGGGTATACCGGGGAGCTGTTTTTT. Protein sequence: CASSFKLTGYTGELFF.

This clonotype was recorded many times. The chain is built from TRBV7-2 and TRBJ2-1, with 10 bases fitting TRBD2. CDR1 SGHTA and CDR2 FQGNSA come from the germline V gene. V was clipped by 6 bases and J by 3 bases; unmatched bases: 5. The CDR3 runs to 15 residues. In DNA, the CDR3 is TGTGCCAGCAGGCCGAGCGGGGGGGACTACAATGAGCAGTTCTTC. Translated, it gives CASRPSGGDYNEQFF.

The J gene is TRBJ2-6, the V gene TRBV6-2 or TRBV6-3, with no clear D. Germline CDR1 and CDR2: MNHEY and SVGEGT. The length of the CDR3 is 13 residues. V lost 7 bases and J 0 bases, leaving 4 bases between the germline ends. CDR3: CASTPSGANVLTF. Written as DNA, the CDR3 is TGTGCCAGCACTCCCTCTGGGGCCAACGTCCTGACTTTC.

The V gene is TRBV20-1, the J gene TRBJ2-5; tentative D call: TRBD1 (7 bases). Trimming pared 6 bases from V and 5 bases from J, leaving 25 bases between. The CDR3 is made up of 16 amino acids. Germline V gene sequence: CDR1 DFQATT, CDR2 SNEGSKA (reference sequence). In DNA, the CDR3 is TGCAGTGCCCAAGGCGCGACAGGGAGGCTGCGGGAGACCCAGTACTTC. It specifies CSAQGATGRLRETQYF.

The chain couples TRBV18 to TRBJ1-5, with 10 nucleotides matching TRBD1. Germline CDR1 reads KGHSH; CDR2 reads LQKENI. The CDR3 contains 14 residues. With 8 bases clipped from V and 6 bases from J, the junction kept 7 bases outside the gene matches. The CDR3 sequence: CASGGTGAGQPQHF. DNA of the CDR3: TGTGCCAGCGGGGGGACAGGGGCCGGTCAGCCCCAGCATTTT.